This T cell receptor (beta chain) was identified during a study of shared T cell receptors in the human thymus (dated by TCRdb to about 2021). About the study as a whole: The study investigated the way shared, self-reactive T-cell receptor alpha chains are produced in the human thymus.

Concerning this clone itself: Its antigen remains unidentified. Nothing much larger sits one base from this clone, and base qualities are not available.

V is pruned by 6 bases and J by 7 bases, leaving 10 bases of the junction without a gene match. The CDR3 has 14 amino acids, counting the end cysteine and phenylalanine. The CDR3 DNA has 42 bases and is translated from base 1. As encoded in the germline V gene, CDR1 is ENHRY while CDR2 is SYGVKD. The method behind the library was the immunoSEQ multiplex PCR assay. This is the immuneACCESS table as TCRdb keeps it, with only in-frame sequences that have V and J called. A part of the clones is gone; compared with another copy, unresolved V genes explain less than half, and the rest is unexplained. Counted in this sample were approximately 400,000 clones; about 95% of them appeared once. The ten largest account for 0.015% to 0.02% of the sample.

Sequencing was carried out using thymocytes. The V and J genes are TRBV10-3 and TRBJ1-1; 8 junctional bases match TRBD1. This sequence was found in a human donor. The CDR3 protein sequence reads: CAIRLDRVRSEAFF. The nucleotides read TGTGCCATCAGGTTGGACAGGGTTCGGAGTGAAGCTTTCTTT.